These T cell receptor beta chains were read from a single sample in a study of T cells after yellow fever vaccination. One entry per CDR3 protein results from TCRdb running MiXCR on the 5' RACE reads. The sample consists of 300,000 to 400,000 distinct CDR3 sequences, roughly 9.4% of them appearing once. This material consisted of PBMCs, taken on the day of the first yellow fever vaccination. All receptors derive from a man between 18 and 29 years old who received the YFV17D yellow fever vaccine. Each CDR3 is given with its conserved first and last residue. A D gene is named only where the DNA matches it firmly. Rows give clone size only sometimes, using once, few, many, or a class for an expanded clone.

>17|NA|NA|TRBJ2-7|TRBV29-1
CSVGGNFETKGSYEQYF
TGCAGCGTTGGAGGAAACTTTGAAACGAAGGGATCCTACGAGCAGTACTTC
>15|TRBD1|NA|TRBJ1-6|TRBV20-1
CSASPLDRVGSPLHF
TGCAGTGCTAGCCCACTAGACAGGGTTGGATCACCCCTCCACTTT
>13|NA|NA|TRBJ2-7|TRBV4-1
CASSEGVLYEQYF
TGCGCCAGCAGCGAGGGTGTGCTCTACGAGCAGTACTTC
>11|NA|few|TRBJ1-4|TRBV12-3/TRBV12-4
CASSLQEKLFF
TGTGCCAGCAGTTTACAAGAAAAACTGTTTTTT
>12|NA|many|TRBJ2-1|TRBV20-1
CSAEGDYNEQFF
TGCAGTGCCGAGGGGGACTACAATGAGCAGTTCTTC
>15|TRBD1|NA|TRBJ2-2|TRBV6-2/TRBV6-3
CASSVRQGRSGELFF
TGTGCCAGCAGTGTACGACAGGGGCGGTCCGGGGAGCTGTTTTTT
>14|NA|NA|TRBJ1-3|TRBV7-2
CASSLTGHRNTIYF
TGTGCCAGCAGCTTAACGGGACATCGAAACACCATATATTTT
>13|TRBD1|NA|TRBJ2-1|TRBV20-1
CSAPRQGVNEQFF
TGCAGTGCACCGAGACAGGGGGTCAATGAGCAGTTCTTC
>14|NA|few|TRBJ1-6|TRBV27
CASSAPGFNSPLHF
TGTGCCAGCAGTGCCCCAGGGTTTAATTCACCCCTCCACTTT
>14|NA|few|TRBJ1-2|TRBV15
CATSRDSQNYGYTF
TGTGCCACCAGCAGGGACAGTCAGAACTATGGCTACACCTTC
>13|NA|NA|TRBJ2-5|TRBV7-9
CASSRTEGETQYF
TGTGCCAGCAGCCGAACCGAGGGAGAGACCCAGTACTTC
>14|NA|many|TRBJ2-3|TRBV24-1
CATSGGEHTDTQYF
TGTGCCACCAGTGGAGGGGAGCACACAGATACGCAGTATTTT
>13|NA|many|TRBJ2-5|TRBV12-3/TRBV12-4
CASRMVPGETQYF
TGTGCCAGCAGAATGGTTCCGGGGGAGACCCAGTACTTC
>13|TRBD1|many|TRBJ2-7|TRBV5-1
CASSQGAMYEQYF
TGCGCCAGCAGCCAGGGGGCGATGTACGAGCAGTACTTC
>15|NA|few|TRBJ2-2|TRBV20-1
CSARVGLGVSGELFF
TGCAGTGCTAGAGTTGGACTCGGAGTAAGCGGGGAGCTGTTTTTT
>15|NA|many|TRBJ2-7|TRBV4-2
CASSQVWGASYEQYF
TGTGCCAGCAGCCAAGTTTGGGGGGCATCCTACGAGCAGTACTTC
>17|TRBD2|NA|TRBJ2-5|TRBV5-4
CASSLDGIAGFQETQYF
TGTGCCAGCAGCTTGGACGGCATAGCGGGGTTCCAAGAGACCCAGTACTTC
>15|NA|NA|TRBJ1-1|TRBV5-1
CASRLLLSRVTEAFF
TGCGCCAGCAGACTCCTCTTGAGCAGGGTCACTGAAGCTTTCTTT
>14|TRBD2|many|TRBJ2-5|TRBV20-1
CSAPRTSGGETQYF
TGCAGTGCCCCGAGGACTAGCGGGGGAGAGACCCAGTACTTC
>12|NA|many|TRBJ2-2|TRBV20-1
CSAPEVTGELFF
TGCAGTGCCCCGGAAGTAACCGGGGAGCTGTTTTTT
>12|NA|few|TRBJ2-7|TRBV5-1
CASSRGGREQYF
TGCGCCAGCAGCCGAGGGGGGCGCGAGCAGTACTTC
>14|TRBD1|few|TRBJ1-2|TRBV7-2
CASSPEGALWGDTF
TGTGCCAGCAGCCCAGAGGGGGCGCTATGGGGCGACACCTTC
>13|TRBD2|few|TRBJ2-3|TRBV20-1
CSATSGSTDTQYF
TGCAGTGCGACTAGCGGGAGCACAGATACGCAGTATTTT
>20|NA|NA|TRBJ2-1|TRBV11-2
CASSSPARGPTSSSYNEQFF
TGTGCCAGCAGCTCACCCGCCAGGGGCCCGACCTCAAGCTCCTACAATGAGCAGTTCTTC
>15|TRBD1|few|TRBJ2-3|TRBV5-4
CASSLGTGRTDTQYF
TGTGCCAGCAGCTTGGGGACAGGGAGAACAGATACGCAGTATTTT
>13|NA|many|TRBJ1-3|TRBV12-3/TRBV12-4
CASSSVRGNTIYF
TGTGCCAGCAGTTCAGTCAGGGGAAACACCATATATTTT
>15|NA|NA|TRBJ1-1|TRBV4-1
CASSREEGVRTEAFF
TGCGCCAGCAGCAGGGAGGAGGGCGTGAGAACTGAAGCTTTCTTT
>13|NA|NA|TRBJ1-5|TRBV19
CATNIGGNQPQHF
TGTGCCACTAACATCGGGGGGAACCAGCCCCAGCATTTT
>14|NA|few|TRBJ2-3|TRBV19
CASSIGGALDTQYF
TGTGCCAGTAGTATAGGAGGGGCGTTAGATACGCAGTATTTT
>18|TRBD1|few|TRBJ2-1|TRBV4-2
CASSQDVLSRGLDNEQFF
TGTGCCAGCAGCCAAGATGTCCTGAGCAGGGGGTTGGACAATGAGCAGTTCTTC
>15|NA|few|TRBJ1-2|TRBV4-2
CASSQDLVGNYGYTF
TGTGCCAGCAGCCAAGACCTTGTAGGGAACTATGGCTACACCTTC
>14|TRBD1|NA|TRBJ1-1|TRBV4-1
CASSLNQGATEAFF
TGCGCCAGCAGTCTAAATCAGGGGGCTACTGAAGCTTTCTTT
>15|NA|NA|TRBJ1-5|TRBV5-5
CASSLDVGRGQPQHF
TGTGCCAGCAGCTTGGACGTCGGGAGGGGCCAGCCCCAGCATTTT
>16|TRBD1|NA|TRBJ1-3|TRBV7-8
CASSFLGQKNGNTIYF
TGTGCCAGCAGCTTCTTGGGACAGAAAAATGGAAACACCATATATTTT
>16|TRBD1|NA|TRBJ2-2|TRBV12-3/TRBV12-4
CASRQGQTTNTGELFF
TGTGCCAGCAGGCAGGGACAGACGACGAACACCGGGGAGCTGTTTTTT